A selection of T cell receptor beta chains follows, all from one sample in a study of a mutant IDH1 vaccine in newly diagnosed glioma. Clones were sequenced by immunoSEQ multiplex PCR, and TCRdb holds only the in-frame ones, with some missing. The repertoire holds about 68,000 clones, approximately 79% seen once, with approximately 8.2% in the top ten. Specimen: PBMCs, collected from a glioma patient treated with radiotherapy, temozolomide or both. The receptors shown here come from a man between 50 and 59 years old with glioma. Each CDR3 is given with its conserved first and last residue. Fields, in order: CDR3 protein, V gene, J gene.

cdr3_aa: CASRAGTSGGVMETQYF
v_call: TRBV5-1
j_call: TRBJ2-5

cdr3_aa: CASSDLRGSGGYTF
v_call: TRBV6-1
j_call: TRBJ1-2

cdr3_aa: CASRTGVDTEAFF
v_call: TRBV2
j_call: TRBJ1-1

cdr3_aa: CASSPGQGNTGELFF
v_call: TRBV5-4
j_call: TRBJ2-2

cdr3_aa: CASSPGGANTGELFF
v_call: TRBV5-4
j_call: TRBJ2-2

cdr3_aa: CAWSRDRNTIYF
v_call: TRBV30
j_call: TRBJ1-3

cdr3_aa: CAIRDYNSPLHF
v_call: TRBV10-3
j_call: TRBJ1-6

cdr3_aa: CASTRVQGANTEAFF
v_call: TRBV7-9
j_call: TRBJ1-1

cdr3_aa: CASSPPLRFGYTF
v_call: TRBV18
j_call: TRBJ1-2

cdr3_aa: CASGDREYEQYF
v_call: TRBV27
j_call: TRBJ2-7

cdr3_aa: CASSLGLGTSSGEQFF
v_call: TRBV13
j_call: TRBJ2-1

cdr3_aa: CASSRDRGNQPQHF
v_call: TRBV27
j_call: TRBJ1-5

cdr3_aa: CASSPGGGRYEQYF
v_call: TRBV6-5
j_call: TRBJ2-7

cdr3_aa: CASSNDRGHYEQYF
v_call: TRBV5-6
j_call: TRBJ2-7

cdr3_aa: CASSEQGNTEAFF
v_call: TRBV2
j_call: TRBJ1-1

cdr3_aa: CASGVQGIRTEAFF
v_call: TRBV5-4
j_call: TRBJ1-1

cdr3_aa: CASSIPGQVIGNTIYF
v_call: TRBV19
j_call: TRBJ1-3

cdr3_aa: CASWTGNYGYTF
v_call: TRBV10-2
j_call: TRBJ1-2

cdr3_aa: CASREDRGTGYTF
v_call: TRBV6-1
j_call: TRBJ1-2

cdr3_aa: CASSVEVGTSYNEQFF
v_call: TRBV9
j_call: TRBJ2-1

cdr3_aa: CAISQDGRMNEQFF
v_call: TRBV10-3
j_call: TRBJ2-1

cdr3_aa: CASSYLGTGVFF
v_call: TRBV6-6
j_call: TRBJ2-1

cdr3_aa: CASSGNEQFF
v_call: TRBV9
j_call: TRBJ2-1

cdr3_aa: CASTERRGSTEAFF
v_call: TRBV6-1
j_call: TRBJ1-1

cdr3_aa: CASTRTAGGNTIYF
v_call: TRBV6-5
j_call: TRBJ1-3

cdr3_aa: CASSLNPLSNQPQHF
v_call: TRBV27
j_call: TRBJ1-5

cdr3_aa: CASSEGSSGETQYF
v_call: TRBV10-1
j_call: TRBJ2-5

cdr3_aa: CASSPPGDYGYTF
v_call: TRBV18
j_call: TRBJ1-2

cdr3_aa: CASSITRQGANGYTF
v_call: TRBV19
j_call: TRBJ1-2

cdr3_aa: CASSLEADNTDTQYF
v_call: TRBV11-3
j_call: TRBJ2-3

cdr3_aa: CASSYVPEEKLFF
v_call: TRBV6-6
j_call: TRBJ1-4

cdr3_aa: CASSEYTGRGTEAFF
v_call: TRBV25-1
j_call: TRBJ1-1

cdr3_aa: CASSPDSSGHYGYTF
v_call: TRBV4-3
j_call: TRBJ1-2

cdr3_aa: CASPSGLSGGRYEQYF
v_call: TRBV21-1
j_call: TRBJ2-7

cdr3_aa: CASSEGPRSGNTIYF
v_call: TRBV2
j_call: TRBJ1-3

cdr3_aa: CASSVETRGDTEAFF
v_call: TRBV9
j_call: TRBJ1-1